The 21 T cell receptor beta chains reported below all come from one sample, sequenced in a study of blood T cell repertoires in COVID-19. Repertoires were generated with immunoSEQ multiplex PCR, while TCRdb's copy carries only in-frame clones and drops some. The repertoire consists of about 190,000 clones, with 87% occurring once and the leading ten covering about 0.96%. Sequencing was done on a sample of peripheral blood. Receptor source: a young woman who had recovered from COVID-19.

The V gene is TRBV10-1, the J gene TRBJ1-4, with D possibly being TRBD1 (6 bases). This CDR3 is built from 17 residues. Germline V gene lookup returns CDR1 WNHNN and CDR2 SYGVQD (reference sequence). Trimming left V 2 bases short and J 5 bases short, with 18 bases between. Here the CDR3 DNA reads TGCGCCAGCAGTGAGCCACACAGACAGGCCTTAAATGAAAAACTGTTTTTT. It specifies CASSEPHRQALNEKLFF.

The CDR3 bases are TGTGCCAGCAGCTTGTTTCAGGGGGCGCTCACTGAAGCTTTCTTT. Its protein product is CASSLFQGALTEAFF. The chain is built from TRBV7-2 and TRBJ1-1, with TRBD1 identical over 8 bases. The CDR3 loop spans 15 amino acids. Per germline, CDR1 SGHTA and CDR2 FQGNSA. After removal of 3 bases from V and 4 bases from J, the junction contained 7 bases not matched to a gene.

This chain joins TRBV7-3 and TRBJ2-3; 7 positions agree with TRBD1. Germline V gene data show CDR1 as SGHTA and CDR2 as FQGTGA. J lost 1 base, V lost 6 bases, and 7 bases had no gene match. The CDR3 spans 15 residues. This chain's CDR3 is CASSPTTGGTDTQYF. The CDR3 DNA follows: TGTGCCAGCAGTCCAACCACAGGGGGCACAGATACGCAGTATTTT.

This clone has a handful of counts. The V and J genes are TRBV24-1 and TRBJ1-2; 9 bases are a match to TRBD1. This CDR3 is 15 amino acids long. With V trimmed by 4 bases and J by 2 bases, 4 bases remained unmatched. The germline gives CDR1 KGHDR, CDR2 SFDVKD. The CDR3 DNA is TGTGCCACCAGTGAGGGGACAGGGTTAAACTATGGCTACACCTTC. Protein: CATSEGTGLNYGYTF.

This clone was observed once. This chain links TRBV25-1 with TRBJ2-5; maybe TRBD2 (7 bases). Looked up from germline, CDR1 is MGHDK and CDR2 is SYGVNS. The CDR3 has 15 residues. Between the trimmed V and J ends, which lost 4 bases and 2 bases, there was a span of 14 bases. The chain's CDR3 is CASSGGGERQETQYF. The CDR3 DNA sequence: TGTGCCAGCAGTGGAGGGGGGGAACGACAAGAGACCCAGTACTTC.

V is TRBV4-1 and J is TRBJ1-1; maybe TRBD1 (6 bases). The CDR3 length is 15 residues. Germline V lookup: CDR1 MGHRA, CDR2 YSYEKL. The germline V and J ends were trimmed by 3 bases and 5 bases, with 16 bases remaining between them. CDR3 residues: CASSHDRSMGTEAFF. The CDR3 nucleotides are TGCGCCAGCAGCCACGACAGGAGCATGGGGACTGAAGCTTTCTTT.

The genes are TRBV19 and TRBJ2-7, with 9 bases lining up with TRBD1. Per the germline V gene, CDR1 is LNHDA and CDR2 is SQIVND (reference sequence). The CDR3 length is 16 residues. The trim removed 3 bases at V and 4 bases at J, leaving 10 bases unmatched. The CDR3 region has the DNA TGTGCCAGTAGTATTTCGACCGGGACAGGGTTGTACGAGCAGTACTTC. Its protein product is CASSISTGTGLYEQYF.

The rearrangement uses TRBV7-9 and TRBJ2-7, with D possibly being TRBD1 (6 bases). The V gene lost 3 bases and the J gene lost 4 bases, with 10 bases spanning the gap. Germline V gene sequence: CDR1 SEHNR, CDR2 FQNEAQ (reference sequence). The CDR3 loop spans 13 amino acids. CDR3 protein: CASSFGGYYEQYF. Here the CDR3 DNA reads TGTGCCAGCAGCTTTGGGGGCTATTACGAGCAGTACTTC.

This chain's CDR3 is CASTGTGNVNEQFF. In DNA form, the CDR3 reads TGTGCCAGCACGGGGACAGGGAACGTCAATGAGCAGTTCTTC. The gene calls are TRBV7-9 and TRBJ2-1; 9 bases align to TRBD1. The germline gives CDR1 SEHNR, CDR2 FQNEAQ (reference sequence). The CDR3 sequence is 14 residues long. V trimming: 7 bases; J trimming: 6 bases; junction bases outside the gene matches: 7.

V usage is TRBV4-1 and J usage is TRBJ1-4, with D unresolved. The V gene's germline CDR1 is MGHRA and CDR2 YSYEKL. This CDR3 contains 16 residues. Deletions cut 3 bases from V and 0 bases from J, with 11 bases between. CDR3 amino acids: CASSQYSVATNEKLFF. In DNA form, the CDR3 reads TGCGCCAGCAGCCAGTACAGTGTGGCAACTAATGAAAAACTGTTTTTT.

This clone has a single count. The chain couples TRBV4-3 to TRBJ2-3, with 11 bases fitting TRBD2. Germline V gene sequence: CDR1 LGHNA, CDR2 YSLEER. CDR3 length: 17 amino acids. V lost 1 base, J lost 3 bases, and 6 bases stayed unmatched. The CDR3 coding sequence is TGCGCCAGCAGCCAAGTGGCTAGCGGGGGGTCGACAGATACGCAGTATTTT. This translates into CASSQVASGGSTDTQYF.

The chain couples TRBV6-2 or TRBV6-3 to TRBJ1-5; 7 bases align to TRBD1. Per the germline V gene, CDR1 is MNHEY and CDR2 is SVGEGT. Germline trimming cut 6 bases from V and 2 bases from J; bases unmatched to any gene: 1. This CDR3 contains 13 residues. The CDR3 nucleotides read TGTGCCAGCAGCGGGACAGGCAATCAGCCCCAGCATTTT. It yields the protein CASSGTGNQPQHF.

A single count supports this clone. The CDR3 nucleotides read TGTGCCAGCGGGGGGCTAGCGGGAGGAGAGCAGTACGTC. It yields the protein CASGGLAGGEQYV. V and J are TRBV7-2 and TRBJ2-7; 11 positions match TRBD2. J gave up 7 bases and V 8 bases, and 7 bases lay outside the gene matches. CDR3 length: 13 residues. Germline V gives CDR1 SGHTA, CDR2 FQGNSA.

The rearrangement links TRBV20-1 to TRBJ2-1, with a weak D call TRBD2 (6 bases). Trimming left V 3 bases short and J 0 bases short, with 9 bases between. The germline CDR1 and CDR2 sequences are DFQATT and SNEGSKA (reference sequence). This CDR3 contains 14 residues. CDR3 nucleotides: TGCAGTGCTAGTCGGGGACTCTCCTACAATGAGCAGTTCTTC. Translation gives CSASRGLSYNEQFF.

The rearrangement uses TRBV9 and TRBJ2-5; tentatively, D is TRBD1 (7 bases). Trimming stripped 0 bases from V and 4 bases from J, with 13 bases between. Per the germline V gene, CDR1 is SGDLS and CDR2 is YYNGEE. The CDR3 runs 15 residues. The CDR3 nucleotides read TGTGCCAGCAGCGTAGGGTCAGGGGGGCGAGAGACCCAGTACTTC. It translates to CASSVGSGGRETQYF.

This chain links TRBV20-1 with TRBJ1-2; D is unclear. CDR1 and CDR2 from the germline V gene are DFQATT and SNEGSKA (reference sequence). The CDR3 sequence is 11 residues long. V lost 6 bases and J lost 2, with 7 bases in between. The CDR3 coding sequence is TGCAGTGCCGTGACAAACTATGGCTACACCTTC. Its translation is CSAVTNYGYTF.

This clone was recorded once. J is TRBJ2-7 and V is TRBV6-5, with D possibly being TRBD1 (5 bases). V lost 6 bases and J lost 3, with 12 bases in between. CDR1 is MNHEY and CDR2 is SVGAGI in the germline V gene. The CDR3 covers 13 residues. The CDR3 region is CASSTRVGYEQYV. The CDR3 DNA reads as TGTGCCAGCAGCACCAGGGTGGGCTACGAGCAGTACGTC.

The chain combines TRBV7-9 with TRBJ2-1; 8 positions match TRBD2. The V and J ends lost 6 bases and 3 bases, in that order; junction bases with no gene match: 10. CDR1 and CDR2 (germline): SEHNR, FQNEAQ (reference sequence). This CDR3 has 16 amino acids. The CDR3 DNA reads TGTGCCAGCAGACCCCCCGGGGGGGAGATCTACAATGAGCAGTTCTTC. Protein product: CASRPPGGEIYNEQFF.

Points on this clone: Other DNA sequences in this sample translate to the same CDR3. The rearrangement links TRBV20-1 to TRBJ2-1; D is unresolved. V lost 2 bases, J lost 4 bases, and 3 bases lay in between. CDR1 DFQATT and CDR2 SNEGSKA come from the germline V gene (reference sequence). The CDR3 length is 11 residues. In nucleotides, the CDR3 is TGCAGTGCTAGACTTTACAATGAGCAGTTCTTC. Its translation is CSARLYNEQFF.

The chain links TRBV28 to TRBJ1-2; D not resolved. The CDR3 contains 16 residues. The germline V gene encodes CDR1 MDHEN and CDR2 SYDVKM. Trimming removed 4 bases at V and 2 bases at J, with 17 bases between. The CDR3, as DNA: TGTGCCAGCAGTTCGACGTGGGTAGGGAGAAACTATGGCTACACCTTC. Its translation: CASSSTWVGRNYGYTF.

The rearrangement uses TRBV29-1 and TRBJ2-1, with a weak D call TRBD1 (5 bases). Germline V gene lookup returns CDR1 SQVTM and CDR2 ANQGSEA. The ends were cut back, 4 bases at V and 0 bases at J, with 16 bases in the middle. The CDR3 sequence is 16 residues long. The CDR3 DNA follows: TGCAGCGTTGGAGGACATTCCCCAAGCTCCTACAATGAGCAGTTCTTC. Translation gives CSVGGHSPSSYNEQFF.